This is a list of T cell receptor beta chains from one sample in a study of blood T cell repertoires in COVID-19. TCRdb keeps only in-frame clones here, not all; method: immunoSEQ multiplex PCR. The sample has some 390,000 clones, around 87% seen once. Material for sequencing was peripheral blood. These receptors came from a woman aged 55-75 years with COVID-19, enrolled during active disease. Each CDR3 is given with its conserved first and last residue. Fields, in order: D gene, clone size, CDR3 length, J gene, V gene, CDR3 protein, CDR3 DNA. D genes are given only for firm matches. A clone size is listed for some rows: how often the clone was seen (once, few, many), or a class if it is expanded.

.	few	14	TRBJ1-2	TRBV6-5	CASSPTKGAWGYTF	TGTGCCAGCAGTCCTACGAAAGGAGCCTGGGGCTACACCTTC
.	.	12	TRBJ2-5	TRBV6-5	CASSPTEETQYF	TGTGCCAGCAGTCCTACAGAAGAGACCCAGTACTTC
TRBD2	.	15	TRBJ2-7	TRBV6-5	CASSKRDASSYEQYF	TGTGCCAGCAGTAAGCGGGACGCGAGCTCCTACGAGCAGTACTTC
.	.	14	TRBJ1-6	TRBV18	CASSPQGGGSPLHF	TGTGCCAGCTCGCCACAGGGAGGAGGGTCACCCCTCCACTTT
.	.	13	TRBJ1-1	TRBV6-1	CASSETVNTEAFF	TGTGCCAGCAGTGAAACGGTGAACACTGAAGCTTTCTTT
TRBD1	once	15	TRBJ1-2	TRBV5-1	CASSLTPDRDYGYTF	TGCGCCAGCAGCCTGACACCGGACAGGGACTATGGCTACACCTTC
.	.	16	TRBJ2-7	TRBV6-5	CASSYEPREVPYEQYF	TGTGCCAGCAGTTACGAACCGAGAGAAGTACCCTACGAGCAGTACTTC
.	few	14	TRBJ1-5	TRBV5-1	CASSPGGGNQPQHF	TGCGCCAGCAGCCCCGGGGGGGGCAATCAGCCCCAGCATTTT
TRBD2	few	14	TRBJ2-1	TRBV6-6	CASGERGGLYEQFF	TGTGCCAGCGGAGAGCGGGGGGGCTTGTATGAGCAGTTCTTC
TRBD1	.	19	TRBJ1-3	TRBV5-1	CASSLGTGLGEGSGNTIYF	TGCGCCAGCAGCCTGGGGACAGGGTTAGGAGAAGGCTCTGGAAACACCATATATTTT
TRBD1	.	19	TRBJ1-3	TRBV6-6	CASSRGQDQGMPSGNTIYF	TGTGCCAGCAGTCGTGGACAGGATCAGGGAATGCCTTCTGGAAACACCATATATTTT
TRBD2	.	17	TRBJ2-3	TRBV7-2	CASSLMGTSGGADTQYF	TGTGCCAGCAGCCTTATGGGGACTAGCGGGGGTGCAGATACGCAGTATTTT
TRBD1	.	15	TRBJ2-5	TRBV28	CASRVPGQSKRGQYF	TGTGCCAGCAGGGTCCCGGGACAGAGCAAAAGGGGCCAGTACTTC
.	.	15	TRBJ2-3	TRBV7-3	CASSPSPQRTDTQYF	TGTGCCAGCAGTCCCTCCCCACAGCGCACAGATACGCAGTATTTT
TRBD1	.	15	TRBJ1-1	TRBV14	CASSPWTGMNTEAFF	TGTGCCAGCAGTCCGTGGACAGGTATGAACACTGAAGCTTTCTTT
.	.	17	TRBJ1-5	TRBV4-1	CASSPVGGAGGNQPQHF	TGCGCCAGCAGCCCGGTGGGAGGGGCGGGAGGAAATCAGCCCCAGCATTTT
.	.	15	TRBJ1-4	TRBV7-9	CASSVADRTNEKLFF	TGTGCCAGCAGCGTAGCGGACAGAACTAATGAAAAACTGTTTTTT
.	.	13	TRBJ1-1	TRBV10-3	CAITPVLDTEAFF	TGTGCCATCACCCCGGTTCTTGACACTGAAGCTTTCTTT
TRBD1	.	13	TRBJ1-1	TRBV19	CASSPEGATEAFF	TGTGCCAGTAGTCCCGAGGGGGCGACTGAAGCTTTCTTT
.	.	15	TRBJ1-1	TRBV7-2	CASSSAGNMNTEAFF	TGTGCCAGCAGCTCGGCAGGGAACATGAACACTGAAGCTTTCTTT
TRBD1	.	14	TRBJ1-1	TRBV18	CASSPWDRNTEAFF	TGTGCCAGCTCACCTTGGGACAGGAACACTGAAGCTTTCTTT
.	few	13	TRBJ1-1	TRBV28	CASRGGGQPEAFF	TGTGCCAGCAGAGGCGGGGGGCAACCTGAAGCTTTCTTT
.	.	15	TRBJ2-3	TRBV7-2	CASSSYYVVSDTQYF	TGTGCCAGCAGCTCCTATTACGTGGTATCAGATACGCAGTATTTT
.	.	14	TRBJ1-4	TRBV28	CASRTGTTNEKLFF	TGTGCCAGCAGGACAGGCACAACTAATGAAAAACTGTTTTTT
TRBD1	few	15	TRBJ2-2	TRBV6-5	CASSAGTANTGELFF	TGTGCCAGCAGCGCCGGGACAGCGAACACCGGGGAGCTGTTTTTT
.	few	14	TRBJ2-2	TRBV7-7	CASSRLEGTGELFF	TGTGCTAGCAGCCGACTAGAAGGGACCGGGGAGCTGTTTTTT
.	.	15	TRBJ2-2	TRBV6-5	CASSYRRTGTGELFF	TGTGCCAGCAGTTACCGACGCACAGGCACCGGGGAGCTGTTTTTT
.	.	14	TRBJ2-7	TRBV7-8	CASSLTGSSYEQYF	TGTGCCAGCAGCCTAACAGGCTCATCCTACGAGCAGTACTTC
TRBD2	.	15	TRBJ2-7	TRBV24-1	CATSETGTSGAEQYF	TGTGCCACCAGTGAGACCGGGACTAGCGGGGCAGAGCAGTACTTC
.	once	18	TRBJ1-4	TRBV5-1	CASSLSGRTNGGNEKLFF	TGCGCCAGCAGCTTGTCAGGTCGCACCAACGGAGGTAATGAAAAACTGTTTTTT
TRBD2	.	15	TRBJ2-3	TRBV2	CASSRTSGVTDTQYF	TGTGCCAGCAGTCGGACTAGCGGGGTCACAGATACGCAGTATTTT
TRBD2	.	13	TRBJ2-7	TRBV7-8	CASSLSGTGEQYF	TGTGCCAGCAGCTTAAGCGGGACGGGTGAGCAGTACTTC
TRBD1	.	16	TRBJ2-7	TRBV13	CASSELNRDRTSEQYF	TGTGCCAGCAGCGAACTGAACCGGGACAGAACCTCGGAGCAGTACTTC
TRBD1	.	16	TRBJ1-1	TRBV27	CATYLTGRQGWTEAFF	TGTGCCACCTACCTCACAGGGCGACAGGGGTGGACTGAAGCTTTCTTT
.	.	13	TRBJ1-2	TRBV24-1	CAPRPGGLNGYTF	TGTGCCCCTAGGCCCGGGGGTCTTAATGGCTACACCTTC
.	.	13	TRBJ1-6	TRBV5-6	CASSYSRYFPLHF	TGTGCCAGCAGTTACTCCCGATATTTCCCCCTCCACTTT
.	.	14	TRBJ2-7	TRBV6-5	CASSLVRGAYEQYF	TGTGCCAGCAGTTTAGTCAGGGGGGCATACGAGCAGTACTTC
TRBD1	.	15	TRBJ2-1	TRBV11-2	CASRLTGTGSDEQFF	TGTGCCAGCAGACTCACCGGGACAGGGTCGGATGAGCAGTTCTTC
.	.	12	TRBJ1-1	TRBV19	CASISRNTEAFF	TGTGCCAGTATTTCCAGGAACACTGAAGCTTTCTTT
.	.	13	TRBJ1-2	TRBV30	CAWNGEASPGYTF	TGTGCCTGGAATGGGGAGGCTTCCCCAGGCTACACCTTC
TRBD2	.	15	TRBJ2-3	TRBV27	CASSYRGVGTDTQYF	TGTGCCAGCAGTTATCGGGGGGTAGGCACAGATACGCAGTATTTT
.	.	15	TRBJ2-7	TRBV18	CASSPFEGAGYEQYF	TGTGCCAGCTCACCTTTCGAGGGGGCGGGGTACGAGCAGTACTTC
.	.	17	TRBJ2-1	TRBV19	CASTLNTFRAVDNEQFF	TGTGCCAGTACCCTAAATACGTTCAGGGCAGTCGACAATGAGCAGTTCTTC
TRBD2	.	14	TRBJ2-3	TRBV7-9	CASRKAGHTDTQYF	TGTGCCAGCAGGAAAGCGGGGCACACAGATACGCAGTATTTT
.	.	15	TRBJ2-3	TRBV15	CAIGTSRGFTDTQYF	TGTGCCATCGGGACGTCGAGGGGGTTCACAGATACGCAGTATTTT
.	once	14	TRBJ2-7	TRBV5-1	CASSLDSSSYEQYF	TGCGCCAGCAGCTTGGACAGTTCCTCCTACGAGCAGTACTTC
TRBD1	.	13	TRBJ2-5	TRBV29-1	CGLRTGAQETQYF	TGCGGGCTGAGAACAGGGGCACAAGAGACCCAGTACTTC
.	once	17	TRBJ1-6	TRBV5-1	CASSSRFQGVYDSPLHF	TGCGCCAGCAGCTCTCGCTTTCAAGGGGTTTATGATTCACCCCTCCACTTT
TRBD1	once	16	TRBJ2-5	TRBV5-6	CASSLVAGGWRETQYF	TGTGCCAGCAGCTTGGTCGCAGGGGGCTGGCGAGAGACCCAGTACTTC
.	.	15	TRBJ1-5	TRBV7-8	CASSLQGYSNQPQHF	TGTGCCAGCAGCTTACAGGGATATAGCAATCAGCCCCAGCATTTT
TRBD2	.	16	TRBJ2-5	TRBV7-6	CASSLVAGGVKETQYF	TGTGCCAGCAGCTTAGTGGCGGGGGGGGTAAAAGAGACCCAGTACTTC
TRBD1	.	14	TRBJ1-4	TRBV19	CASSSDRGHEKLFF	TGTGCCAGTAGCTCGGACAGGGGGCATGAAAAACTGTTTTTT
.	.	13	TRBJ2-3	TRBV11-2	CASSLDRADTQYF	TGTGCCAGCAGCTTAGATCGCGCAGATACGCAGTATTTT
TRBD1	.	16	TRBJ2-3	TRBV10-3	CAISESPGTGQDTQYF	TGTGCCATCAGTGAGTCCCCCGGGACAGGGCAAGATACGCAGTATTTT